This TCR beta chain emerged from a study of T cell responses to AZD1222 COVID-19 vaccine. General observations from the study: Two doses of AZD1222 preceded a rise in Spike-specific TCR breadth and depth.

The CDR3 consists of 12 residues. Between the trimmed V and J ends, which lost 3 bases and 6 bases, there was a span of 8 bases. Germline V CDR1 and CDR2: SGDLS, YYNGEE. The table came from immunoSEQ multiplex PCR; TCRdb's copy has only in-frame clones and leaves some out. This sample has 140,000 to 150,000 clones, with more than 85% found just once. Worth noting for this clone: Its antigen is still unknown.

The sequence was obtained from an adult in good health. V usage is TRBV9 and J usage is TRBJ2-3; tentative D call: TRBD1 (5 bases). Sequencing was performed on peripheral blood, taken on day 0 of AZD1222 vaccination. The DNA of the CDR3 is TGTGCCAGCAGCGGCAGGGTTGATACGCAGTATTTT. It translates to CASSGRVDTQYF.